The TCR beta chain described here comes from a study of cytomegalovirus exposure and HLA in healthy donors. Germline V gene data show CDR1 as MNHEY and CDR2 as SVGAGI. This CDR3 contains 14 residues. V lost 6 bases and J lost 4, with 13 bases in between. Regarding the study as a whole: A later look showed TCR association rates differing by HLA locus, highest for DRB1 and lowest for HLA-C.

In regard to this clone: The target antigen is unknown.

It was with 60 Vbeta and 13 Jbeta primers that the PCR ran. Produced via immunoSEQ multiplex PCR; TCRdb's table is partial and in-frame only. Among 100,000 to 150,000 clones, roughly 79% were seen once, and the ten largest hold over 1.5%. The TCR was taken from a woman aged 50 to 60 in good health and CMV-seronegative. The chain recombines TRBV6-5 with TRBJ2-1; D may be TRBD1 (6 bases). The sample comprised PBMCs. The CDR3 loop is CASSRQVSYNEQFF. The CDR3 region has the DNA TGTGCCAGCAGCCGACAGGTATCATACAATGAGCAGTTCTTC.